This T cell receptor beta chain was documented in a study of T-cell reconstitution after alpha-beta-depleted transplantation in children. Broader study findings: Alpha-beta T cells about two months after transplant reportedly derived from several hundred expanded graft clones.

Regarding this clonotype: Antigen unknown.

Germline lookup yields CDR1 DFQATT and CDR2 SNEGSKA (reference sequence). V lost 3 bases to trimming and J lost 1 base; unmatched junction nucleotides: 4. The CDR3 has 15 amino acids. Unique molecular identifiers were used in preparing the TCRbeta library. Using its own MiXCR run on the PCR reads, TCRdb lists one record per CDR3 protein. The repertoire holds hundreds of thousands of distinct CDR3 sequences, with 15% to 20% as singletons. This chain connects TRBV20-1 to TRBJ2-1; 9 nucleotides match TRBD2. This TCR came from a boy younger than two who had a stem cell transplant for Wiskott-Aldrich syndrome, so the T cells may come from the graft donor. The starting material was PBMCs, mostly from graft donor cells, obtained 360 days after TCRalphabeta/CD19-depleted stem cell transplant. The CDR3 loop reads CSARIAGVSYNEQFF. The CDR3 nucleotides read TGCAGTGCTAGGATAGCGGGAGTTTCCTACAATGAGCAGTTCTTC.